This passage covers 27 T cell receptor beta chains from one sample sequenced in a study of T cells after yellow fever vaccination. MiXCR was run by TCRdb on the 5' RACE reads, yielding one entry per CDR3 protein. The sample shows roughly 300,000 distinct CDR3 sequences, roughly 8.3% of them seen only once. Material: PBMCs, obtained about 41 days after the first yellow fever vaccination. All receptors come from a man between 18 and 29 years old who received the YFV17D yellow fever vaccine.

The chain joins TRBV7-9 to TRBJ2-4; D is tentatively TRBD1 or TRBD2 (5 bases each). Looked up from germline, CDR1 is SEHNR and CDR2 is FQNEAQ (reference sequence). The CDR3 extends over 15 amino acids. Deletions cut 5 bases from V and 12 bases from J, with 23 bases between. The CDR3 coding sequence is TGTGCCAGCAGCCCCCGGGACGGGGACCCTAGGGATCAGTACTTC. This gives the protein CASSPRDGDPRDQYF.

The chain carries TRBV7-6 and TRBJ2-3; D is unclear. The CDR3 covers 14 residues. The germline gives CDR1 SGHVS, CDR2 FNYEAQ. The V gene lost 1 base and the J gene lost 4 bases, with 9 bases spanning the gap. CDR3 protein: CASSLENTPDTQYF. For the CDR3, the DNA is TGTGCCAGCAGCTTAGAAAACACGCCAGATACGCAGTATTTT.

This chain connects TRBV20-1 to TRBJ1-3, with no clear D. The CDR3 extends over 15 amino acids. Germline CDR1 and CDR2: DFQATT and SNEGSKA (reference sequence). Trimming left V 2 bases short and J 4 bases short, with 15 bases between. Written as DNA, the CDR3 is TGCAGTGCTAGAAACGGCGACGGCTGGGGAAACACCATATATTTT. Translation gives CSARNGDGWGNTIYF.

The chain employs TRBV19 and TRBJ1-2; no firm D call. Trimming cost V 4 bases and J 7 bases, with 16 bases left between them. Germline CDR1 reads LNHDA; CDR2 reads SQIVND (reference sequence). This CDR3 contains 14 residues. CDR3 sequence reads: CASSRNASPSGYTF. In DNA, the CDR3 is TGTGCCAGTAGTAGAAACGCCAGCCCCAGTGGCTACACCTTC. Full variable domain (remainder filled in from reference TRBV19 and TRBJ1-2): DGGITQSPKYLFRKEGQNVTLSCEQNLNHDAMYWYRQDPGQGLRLIYYSQIVNDFQKGDIAEGYSVSREKKESFPLTVTSAQKNPTAFYLCASSRNASPSGYTFGSGTRLTVV.

The chain recombines TRBV7-2 with TRBJ1-1, with 7 bases identical to TRBD1. The CDR3 runs 13 residues. Germline CDR1 SGHTA, CDR2 FQGNSA. Unmatched junction bases numbered 13, after V lost 5 bases and J lost 13 bases. CDR3 DNA: TGTGCCAGCAGCCCCCAGGAAAGGGGGCGAGATTTCTTT. Its protein is CASSPQERGRDFF.

This sequence joins TRBV15 and TRBJ2-3; the D gene is possibly TRBD2 (5 bases). There are 16 residues in the CDR3. Trimming cost V 2 bases and J 9 bases, with 21 bases left between them. Per germline, CDR1 LNHNV and CDR2 YYDKDF (reference sequence). The CDR3 loop reads CATSRPMVTARVTQYF. CDR3 bases: TGTGCCACCAGCAGACCCATGGTAACGGCGAGGGTAACGCAGTATTTT.

The chain couples TRBV28 to TRBJ1-6; D not certain. The germline CDR1 and CDR2 sequences are MDHEN and SYDVKM. CDR3 length equals 12 residues. Trimming removed 11 bases from V and 7 bases from J, with 12 bases in between. CDR3 residues: CAVQVLNSPLHF. Written as DNA, the CDR3 is TGTGCCGTGCAAGTTCTCAATTCACCCCTCCACTTT.

This clonotype occurred a few times. The chain has TRBV2 and TRBJ2-3; 8 bases are shared with TRBD1. Germline CDR1 reads SNHLY; CDR2 reads FYNNEI. The CDR3 extends over 16 amino acids. V lost 9 bases, J lost 3 bases, and 14 bases stayed unmatched. Written as DNA, the CDR3 is TGTGCCAGAAACCATCCCACCGGGACAGGAACAGATACGCAGTATTTT. Its protein product is CARNHPTGTGTDTQYF.

CDR3 region: CASSIGQGAPQETQYF. The CDR3 region has the DNA TGCGCCAGCAGCATAGGACAGGGGGCGCCCCAAGAGACCCAGTACTTC. This rearrangement joins TRBV5-1 to TRBJ2-5; 11 bases line up with TRBD1. Losses at the gene ends were 4 bases for V and 1 base for J; bases not matched to a gene: 6. Germline CDR1 and CDR2: SGHRS and YFSETQ. This CDR3 spans 16 amino acids.

This chain uses TRBV14 with TRBJ1-2; perhaps TRBD1 as D (5 bases). Deletions cut 0 bases from V and 3 bases from J, with 11 bases between. This CDR3 contains 15 residues. Germline CDR1 is SGHDN and CDR2 is FVKESK. The CDR3 region has the DNA TGTGCCAGCAGCCAAGATCGGTCGGGGGACTATGGCTACACCTTC. Its protein product is CASSQDRSGDYGYTF.

In DNA form, the CDR3 reads TGTGCCAGCAGCCGAGAGGCCCCGAGCACTGAAGCTTTCTTT. This codes for CASSREAPSTEAFF. This sequence joins TRBV25-1 and TRBJ1-1, with unresolved D. Trimming took 6 bases from V and 4 from J, leaving 15 bases between them. This CDR3 has 14 amino acids. CDR1 is MGHDK, CDR2 SYGVNS, per germline.

In this sample, this clonotype turned up a few times. V is TRBV4-2 and J is TRBJ2-3; D is unclear. With 0 bases removed from V and 4 bases from J, the gap between germline ends came to 5 bases. The CDR3 length is 13 residues. Germline-derived CDR1 and CDR2 are LGHNA and YNFKEQ. This CDR3 is CASSQDVPDTQYF. The DNA of the CDR3 is TGTGCCAGCAGCCAAGATGTCCCAGATACGCAGTATTTT.

This clonotype was found a few times. The chain joins TRBV4-3 to TRBJ2-7; D unresolved. V lost 2 bases and J lost 3, with 8 bases in between. The CDR3 sequence is 13 residues long. Germline V gene data show CDR1 as LGHNA and CDR2 as YSLEER. CDR3 DNA: TGCGCCAGCAGCCAACAACCCCTCTACGAGCAGTACTTC. Translated, it gives CASSQQPLYEQYF.

This clonotype was found a few times. V and J are TRBV4-1 and TRBJ1-6; no definite D call. This CDR3 spans 16 amino acids. Germline V gene sequence: CDR1 MGHRA, CDR2 YSYEKL. V was clipped by 1 base and J by 6 bases, with 13 bases between them. The CDR3 bases are TGCGCCAGCAGCCAAGGCCGGGGTAGGAGTAATTCACCCCTCCACTTT. Protein product: CASSQGRGRSNSPLHF.

Ten or more counts support this clonotype. The chain links TRBV5-1 to TRBJ2-7; 7 bases align to TRBD1. The CDR3 sequence is 14 residues long. Germline lookup yields CDR1 SGHRS and CDR2 YFSETQ. After removal of 3 bases from V and 3 bases from J, the junction contained 6 bases not matched to a gene. This CDR3 reads CASSYRGEGYEQYF. DNA of the CDR3: TGCGCCAGCAGCTACAGGGGAGAAGGCTACGAGCAGTACTTC.

This clonotype was detected only a few times. The chain couples TRBV5-1 to TRBJ2-1, with D possibly being TRBD1 (5 bases). Trimming stripped 1 base from V and 7 bases from J, with 12 bases between. Germline V gene lookup returns CDR1 SGHRS and CDR2 YFSETQ. This CDR3 spans 14 amino acids. Here the CDR3 DNA reads TGCGCCAGCAGCTTGCAGGGTATTGAGAATGAGCAGTTCTTC. It codes for CASSLQGIENEQFF.

The chain joins TRBV27 to TRBJ2-3; D gene uncertain. This CDR3 is 18 amino acids long. The V end was cut by 4 bases, the J end by 1 base, with 21 bases between. Germline V gene lookup returns CDR1 MNHEY and CDR2 SMNVEV (reference sequence). This chain's CDR3 is CASSSPLPRDGGTDTQYF. The CDR3 nucleotides are TGTGCCAGCAGTTCTCCTCTACCCAGAGACGGAGGCACAGATACGCAGTATTTT.

This clonotype was seen a handful of times. J is TRBJ2-5 and V is TRBV27, with D possibly TRBD2 on 7 matching bases. Germline V gene lookup returns CDR1 MNHEY and CDR2 SMNVEV (reference sequence). Deletions cut 0 bases from V and 6 bases from J, with 14 bases between. The CDR3 contains 15 residues. In nucleotides, the CDR3 is TGTGCCAGCAGTTTATCACACAGGGAGGGACAGACCCAGTACTTC. Translated, it gives CASSLSHREGQTQYF.

The J gene is TRBJ2-5, the V gene TRBV7-3; 7 bases fit TRBD1. This CDR3 comprises 13 residues. Germline CDR1 SGHTA, CDR2 FQGTGA. Unmatched junction bases numbered 8, after V lost 1 base and J lost 12 bases. CDR3 region: CASSLMDRSPKYF. In DNA form, the CDR3 reads TGTGCCAGCAGCTTAATGGACAGGTCGCCGAAGTACTTC.

V and J are TRBV4-3 and TRBJ1-5; D is possibly TRBD1 (6 bases). The CDR3 runs to 16 residues. Deletions cut 0 bases from V and 4 bases from J, with 13 bases between. Looked up from germline, CDR1 is LGHNA and CDR2 is YSLEER. CDR3 coding DNA: TGCGCCAGCAGCCAAGAACCATTACAGGGAAATCAGCCCCAGCATTTT. Translating it yields CASSQEPLQGNQPQHF.

This clonotype was picked up many times. The rearrangement uses TRBV6-2 or TRBV6-3 and TRBJ1-5; D is uncertain. The ends were cut back, 0 bases at V and 3 bases at J, with 15 bases in the middle. Germline V gene data show CDR1 as MNHEY and CDR2 as SVGEGT. This CDR3 has 17 residues. The CDR3 loop is CASSYSRVSVFNQPQHF. Here the CDR3 DNA reads TGTGCCAGCAGTTACTCGAGGGTTTCTGTATTCAATCAGCCCCAGCATTTT.

This clonotype was counted only a few times. The chain links TRBV19 to TRBJ1-5; no clear D. The V and J ends lost 1 base and 4 bases respectively, with 5 bases between them. Germline loops: CDR1 LNHDA, CDR2 SQIVND (reference sequence). The CDR3 loop spans 13 amino acids. Here the CDR3 DNA reads TGTGCCAGTAGTATAGTGGTAAATCAGCCCCAGCATTTT. It yields the protein CASSIVVNQPQHF.

A few counts support this clonotype. The V and J genes are TRBV4-1 and TRBJ1-2, with 8 bases matching TRBD1. Looked up from germline, CDR1 is MGHRA and CDR2 is YSYEKL. The trim removed 1 base at V and 2 bases at J, leaving 12 bases unmatched. This CDR3 spans 18 amino acids. CDR3 sequence: CASSQVLVPGQGNYGYTF. In DNA, the CDR3 is TGCGCCAGCAGCCAAGTTTTAGTCCCCGGACAGGGAAACTATGGCTACACCTTC.

This clonotype appeared many times. The chain combines TRBV2 with TRBJ2-7; D gene unclear. V was cut by 2 bases and J by 1 base, with 9 bases left in between. CDR3 length: 14 residues. In germline, CDR1 is SNHLY, CDR2 FYNNEI. CDR3 residues: CASSEWFSSYEQYF. DNA of the CDR3: TGTGCCAGCAGTGAATGGTTTTCTTCCTACGAGCAGTACTTC. Combining the CDR3 with reference TRBV2 and TRBJ2-7 gives the whole variable domain EPEVTQTPSHQVTQMGQEVILRCVPISNHLYFYWYRQILGQKVEFLVSFYNNEISEKSEIFDDQFSVERPDGSNFTLKIRSTKLEDSAMYFCASSEWFSSYEQYFGPGTRLTVT.

In its sample, this clonotype was seen a few times. This chain uses TRBV12-3 or TRBV12-4 with TRBJ1-2, with a weak D call TRBD1 (5 bases). CDR3 length equals 14 residues. Trimming pared 5 bases from V and 2 bases from J, leaving 12 bases between. In DNA form, the CDR3 reads TGTGCCAGCAGTGACAGCGTATCGAACTATGGCTACACCTTC. This gives the protein CASSDSVSNYGYTF.

This clonotype was observed a few times. The chain is built from TRBV7-3 and TRBJ2-5; tentative D call: TRBD1 (6 bases). CDR1 SGHTA and CDR2 FQGTGA come from the germline V gene. The CDR3 spans 17 residues. V dropped 3 bases and J dropped 3 bases, with 20 bases sitting between them. The CDR3 reads CASSLLARWDNEETQYF. CDR3 bases: TGTGCCAGCAGCTTGCTGGCCCGGTGGGACAACGAAGAGACCCAGTACTTC. Supplemented by reference TRBV7-3 and TRBJ2-5, the full variable domain reads GAGVSQTPSNKVTEKGKYVELRCDPISGHTALYWYRQSLGQGPEFLIYFQGTGAADDSGLPNDRFFAVRPEGSVSTLKIQRTERGDSAVYLCASSLLARWDNEETQYFGPGTRLLVL.

This clonotype was seen more than once but under ten times. The gene calls are TRBV5-1 and TRBJ1-4; TRBD1 matches 8 bases. After removal of 4 bases from V and 8 bases from J, the junction contained 7 bases not matched to a gene. This CDR3 is 14 amino acids long. The germline V gene has CDR1 SGHRS and CDR2 YFSETQ. As DNA, the CDR3 is TGCGCCAGCAGCGTAACAGGGGGTGGGGAAAAACTGTTTTTT. It yields the protein CASSVTGGGEKLFF.